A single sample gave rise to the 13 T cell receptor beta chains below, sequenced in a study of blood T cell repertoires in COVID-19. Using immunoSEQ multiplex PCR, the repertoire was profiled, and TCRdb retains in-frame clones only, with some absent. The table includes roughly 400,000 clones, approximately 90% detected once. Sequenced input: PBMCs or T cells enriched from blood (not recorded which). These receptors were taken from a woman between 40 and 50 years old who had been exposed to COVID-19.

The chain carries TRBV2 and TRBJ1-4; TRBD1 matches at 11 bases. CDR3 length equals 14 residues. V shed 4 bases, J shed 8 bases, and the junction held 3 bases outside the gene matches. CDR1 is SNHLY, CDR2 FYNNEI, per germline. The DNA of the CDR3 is TGTGCCAGCAGTGGGGACAGGGGGGTCGAAAAACTGTTTTTT. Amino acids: CASSGDRGVEKLFF. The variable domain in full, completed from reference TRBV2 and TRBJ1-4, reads EPEVTQTPSHQVTQMGQEVILRCVPISNHLYFYWYRQILGQKVEFLVSFYNNEISEKSEIFDDQFSVERPDGSNFTLKIRSTKLEDSAMYFCASSGDRGVEKLFFGSGTQLSVL.

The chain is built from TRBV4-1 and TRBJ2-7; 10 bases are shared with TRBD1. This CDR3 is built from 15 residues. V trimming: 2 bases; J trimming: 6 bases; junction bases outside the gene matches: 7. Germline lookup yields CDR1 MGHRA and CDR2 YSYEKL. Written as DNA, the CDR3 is TGCGCCAGCAGCCAACCAGACAGGGGGCGAGGCGAGCAGTACTTC. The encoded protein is CASSQPDRGRGEQYF.

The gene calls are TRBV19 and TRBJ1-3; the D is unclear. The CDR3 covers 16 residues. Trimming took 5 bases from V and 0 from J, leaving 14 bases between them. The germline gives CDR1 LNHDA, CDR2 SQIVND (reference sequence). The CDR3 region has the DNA TGTGCCAGTAGTCCCCTTAAGTTCGGCTCTGGAAACACCATATATTTT. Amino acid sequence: CASSPLKFGSGNTIYF.

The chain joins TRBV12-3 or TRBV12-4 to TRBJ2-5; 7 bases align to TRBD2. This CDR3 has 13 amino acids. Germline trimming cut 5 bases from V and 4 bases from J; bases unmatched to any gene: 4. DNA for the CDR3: TGTGCCAGCAGTCTGCGCGGGGGAGAGACCCAGTACTTC. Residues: CASSLRGGETQYF.

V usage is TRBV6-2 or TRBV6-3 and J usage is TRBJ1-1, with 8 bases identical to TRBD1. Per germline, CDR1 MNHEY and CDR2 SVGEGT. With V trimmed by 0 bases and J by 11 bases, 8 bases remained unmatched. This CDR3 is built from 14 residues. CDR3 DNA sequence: TGTGCCAGCAGTTACTCTATGGACAGGGCCCGGGCTTTCTTT. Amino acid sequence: CASSYSMDRARAFF.

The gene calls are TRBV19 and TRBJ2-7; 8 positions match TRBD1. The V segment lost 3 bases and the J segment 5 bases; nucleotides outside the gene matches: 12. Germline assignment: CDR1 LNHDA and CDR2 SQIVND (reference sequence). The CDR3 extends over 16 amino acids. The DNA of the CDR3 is TGTGCCAGTAGTATTTTTATCGTCGGACAGGGTAACGAGCAGTACTTC. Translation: CASSIFIVGQGNEQYF.

The CDR3 protein is CASSFLADSFGMGYTF. As DNA, the CDR3 is TGTGCCAGCAGTTTCTTGGCGGACAGCTTCGGTATGGGCTACACCTTC. This chain uses TRBV6-5 with TRBJ1-2; D is perhaps TRBD1 (6 bases). Looked up from germline, CDR1 is MNHEY and CDR2 is SVGAGI. The CDR3 length is 16 residues. Between the trimmed V and J ends, which lost 4 bases and 8 bases, there was a span of 23 bases.

This CDR3 is CASSYGGPARDTQYF. Here the CDR3 DNA reads TGTGCCAGCAGCTACGGGGGGCCAGCCAGGGATACGCAGTATTTT. This chain uses TRBV13 with TRBJ2-3, with D possibly matching TRBD2 (7 bases). The CDR3 loop spans 15 amino acids. V was cut by 4 bases and J by 6 bases, with 17 bases left in between. CDR1 PRHDT and CDR2 FYEKMQ come from the germline V gene (reference sequence).

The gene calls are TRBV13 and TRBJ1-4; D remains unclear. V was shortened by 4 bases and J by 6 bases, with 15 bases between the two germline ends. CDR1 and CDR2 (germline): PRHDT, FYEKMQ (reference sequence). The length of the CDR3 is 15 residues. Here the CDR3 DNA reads TGTGCCAGCAGCTCCCGGGGTCGGAAGGATGAAAAACTGTTTTTT. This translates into CASSSRGRKDEKLFF.

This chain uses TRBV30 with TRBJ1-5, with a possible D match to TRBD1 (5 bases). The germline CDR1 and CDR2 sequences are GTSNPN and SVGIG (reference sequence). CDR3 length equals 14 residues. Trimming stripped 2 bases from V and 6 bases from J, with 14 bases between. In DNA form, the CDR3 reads TGTGCCTGGAGTTTTGGTAGGGGCGGTCAGCCCCAGCATTTT. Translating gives CAWSFGRGGQPQHF.

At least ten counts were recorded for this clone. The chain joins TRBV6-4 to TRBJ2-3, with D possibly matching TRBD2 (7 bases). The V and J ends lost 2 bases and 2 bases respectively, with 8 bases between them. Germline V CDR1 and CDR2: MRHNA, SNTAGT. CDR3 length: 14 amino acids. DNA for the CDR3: TGTGCCAGCAGTGACGGGGGGGCCACAGATACGCAGTATTTT. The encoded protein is CASSDGGATDTQYF.

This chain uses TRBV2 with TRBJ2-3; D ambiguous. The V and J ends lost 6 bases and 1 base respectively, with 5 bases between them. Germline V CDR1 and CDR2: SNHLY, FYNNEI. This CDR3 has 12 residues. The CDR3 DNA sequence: TGTGCCAGCAGCCTAGGCACAGATACGCAGTATTTT. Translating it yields CASSLGTDTQYF.

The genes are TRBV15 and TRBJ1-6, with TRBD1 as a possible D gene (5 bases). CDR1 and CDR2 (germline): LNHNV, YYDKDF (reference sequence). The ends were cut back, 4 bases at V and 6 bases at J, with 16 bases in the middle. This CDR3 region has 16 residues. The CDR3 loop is CATSKGVGNSNSPLHF. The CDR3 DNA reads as TGTGCCACCAGCAAAGGGGTGGGGAACTCTAATTCACCCCTCCACTTT.